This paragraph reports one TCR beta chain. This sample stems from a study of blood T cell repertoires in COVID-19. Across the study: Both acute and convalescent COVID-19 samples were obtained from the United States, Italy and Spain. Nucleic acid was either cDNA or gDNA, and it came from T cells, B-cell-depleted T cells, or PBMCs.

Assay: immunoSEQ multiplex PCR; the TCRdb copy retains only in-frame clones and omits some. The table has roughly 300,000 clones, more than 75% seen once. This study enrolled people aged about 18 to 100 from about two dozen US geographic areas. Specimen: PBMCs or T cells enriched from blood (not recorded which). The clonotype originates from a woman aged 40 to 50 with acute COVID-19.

As DNA, the CDR3 is TGTGCAAGTCGCTTAGACCTTAAGCGGGAGGGCCAGCCTTGGGAGACCCAGTACTTC. Encoded protein: CASRLDLKREGQPWETQYF. The genes are TRBV12-2 and TRBJ2-5; TRBD2 is taken as the D call from the table, unchecked against the DNA. TRBV12-2 has pseudogene status. CDR3 length equals 19 residues.